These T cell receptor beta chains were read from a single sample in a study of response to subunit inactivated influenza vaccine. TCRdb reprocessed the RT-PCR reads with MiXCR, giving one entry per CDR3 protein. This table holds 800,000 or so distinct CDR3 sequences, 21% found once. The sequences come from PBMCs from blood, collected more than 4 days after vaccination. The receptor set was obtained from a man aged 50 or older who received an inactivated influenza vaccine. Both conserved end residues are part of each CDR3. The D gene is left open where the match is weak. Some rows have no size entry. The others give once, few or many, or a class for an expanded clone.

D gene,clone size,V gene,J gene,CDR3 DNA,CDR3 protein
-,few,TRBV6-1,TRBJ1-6,TGTGCCAGCAGTGCCCGTTTGGAGGCACCCCTCCACTTT,CASSARLEAPLHF
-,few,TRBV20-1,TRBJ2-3,TGCAGCGTTACAGGAGCGGAGACAGATACGCAGTATTTT,CSVTGAETDTQYF
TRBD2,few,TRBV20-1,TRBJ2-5,TGCAGTGCTCCAAGACAGCGGGAGGTTGAGACCCAGTACTTC,CSAPRQREVETQYF
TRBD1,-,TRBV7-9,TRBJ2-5,TGTGCCAGCAGCTTAGAGGTGGACAGGGCTGAGACCCAGTACTTC,CASSLEVDRAETQYF
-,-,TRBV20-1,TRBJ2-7,TGCAGTGCTAGTGTCGGGGGCAGGTACGAGCAGTACTTC,CSASVGGRYEQYF
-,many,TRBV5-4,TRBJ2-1,TGTGCCAGCAGCCTCACGGGAGCCAATGAGCAGTTCTTC,CASSLTGANEQFF
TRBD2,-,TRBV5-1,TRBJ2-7,TGCGCCAGCGGGACTAGCTCCTACGAGCAGTACTTC,CASGTSSYEQYF
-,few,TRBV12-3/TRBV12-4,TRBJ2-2,TGTGCCAGCAGTTTACGGCGGGCCGGGACCGGGGAGCTGTTTTTT,CASSLRRAGTGELFF
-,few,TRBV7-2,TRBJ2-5,TGTGCCAGCAGCTCCCCAATTCCGCGGGTACGGGAGACCCAGTACTTC,CASSSPIPRVRETQYF
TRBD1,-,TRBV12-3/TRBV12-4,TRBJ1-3,TGTGCCAGCAGTTACCTCGGACAGGGCTCTGGAAACACCATATATTTT,CASSYLGQGSGNTIYF
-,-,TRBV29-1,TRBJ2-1,TGCAGCGTTGAGCGGGGGCTCAGGGAGCAGTTCTTC,CSVERGLREQFF
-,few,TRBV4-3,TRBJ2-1,TGCGCCAGCAGCCAGAGGGGTACCGGCTCCTACAATGAGCAGTTCTTC,CASSQRGTGSYNEQFF
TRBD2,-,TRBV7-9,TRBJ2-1,TGTGCCAGCAGCCGAACCCAAGGTAGCGGGAGGCATGAGCAGTTCTTC,CASSRTQGSGRHEQFF
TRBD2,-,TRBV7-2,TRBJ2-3,TGTGCCAGCAGCTTCGGACTAGCGGGGGTGGATACGCAGTATTTT,CASSFGLAGVDTQYF
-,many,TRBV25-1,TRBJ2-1,TGTGCCAGCAGCCGGGACCTCTACAATGAGCAGTTCTTC,CASSRDLYNEQFF
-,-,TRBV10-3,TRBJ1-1,TGTGCCATCAGTGGTAACACTGAAGCTTTCTTT,CAISGNTEAFF